The 8 T cell receptor beta chains given below trace back to one sample, sequenced in a study of blood T cell repertoires in COVID-19. Clones were read by immunoSEQ multiplex PCR, and TCRdb kept only the in-frame ones, dropping some. The data contain more than 350,000 clones, around nine tenths of them singletons. What was sequenced was PBMCs or T cells enriched from blood (not recorded which). The receptor source for this set is a woman under 30 who had been exposed to COVID-19.

This clone was observed once. This chain links TRBV5-4 with TRBJ2-7; TRBD1 is a possible D gene (6 bases). V gave up 1 base and J gave up 7 bases, with 24 bases separating them. CDR1 is SGHNT, CDR2 YYREEE, per germline (reference sequence). CDR3 length: 17 residues. The CDR3 bases are TGTGCCAGCAGCTTGTCGGCTCGAGGGGGTTCCGGCGGGGAGCAGTACTTC. It encodes CASSLSARGGSGGEQYF.

The rearrangement uses TRBV18 and TRBJ2-7; 12 positions agree with TRBD2. V shed 6 bases and J 3 bases; nucleotides not matched to a gene: 9. The CDR3 is made up of 16 amino acids. The germline gives CDR1 KGHSH, CDR2 LQKENI. The CDR3: CASSQKGLAGNYEQYF. CDR3 DNA sequence: TGTGCCAGCTCCCAAAAAGGACTAGCGGGAAACTACGAGCAGTACTTC. The whole variable domain, remainder taken from reference TRBV18 and TRBJ2-7, is NAGVMQNPRHLVRRRGQEARLRCSPMKGHSHVYWYRQLPEEGLKFMVYLQKENIIDESGMPKERFSAEFPKEGPSILRIQQVVRGDSAAYFCASSQKGLAGNYEQYFGPGTRLTVT.

The chain has TRBV6-2 or TRBV6-3 and TRBJ2-1, with 15 bases fitting TRBD2. The CDR3 has 18 amino acids. V was clipped by 4 bases and J by 0 bases; unmatched bases: 4. CDR1 MNHEY and CDR2 SVGEGT come from the germline V gene. The CDR3 DNA is TGTGCCAGCAGTTCCTTGGGACTAGCGGGGGGCTCCTACAATGAGCAGTTCTTC. This translates into CASSSLGLAGGSYNEQFF.

This clone was detected once. The chain carries TRBV19 and TRBJ1-5; 7 nucleotides match TRBD1. Germline trimming cut 3 bases from V and 4 bases from J; bases unmatched to any gene: 6. The CDR3 covers 15 residues. From germline, CDR1 is LNHDA and CDR2 SQIVND (reference sequence). The CDR3 reads CASSITGVANQPQHF. In DNA, the CDR3 is TGTGCCAGTAGTATCACAGGGGTTGCTAATCAGCCCCAGCATTTT.

The V call is TRBV27, the J call TRBJ2-2, with a weak D call TRBD2 (6 bases). This CDR3 has 15 residues. Trimming cost V 3 bases and J 1 base, with 9 bases left between them. CDR1 MNHEY and CDR2 SMNVEV come from the germline V gene (reference sequence). The CDR3 sequence: CASSFWRENTGELFF. In nucleotides, the CDR3 is TGTGCCAGCAGTTTCTGGCGGGAGAACACCGGGGAGCTGTTTTTT.

This clone appeared a single time. The rearrangement uses TRBV2 and TRBJ2-7; 15 bases agree with TRBD2. This CDR3 has 14 amino acids. Germline CDR1 SNHLY, CDR2 FYNNEI. Trimming removed 7 bases from V and 7 bases from J; junction bases left unmatched: 5. CDR3 sequence reads: CASKGLAGGREQYF. CDR3 bases: TGTGCCAGCAAGGGACTAGCGGGGGGAAGGGAGCAGTACTTC.

The chain couples TRBV5-8 to TRBJ1-2; no clear D. V was shortened by 0 bases and J by 4 bases, with 4 bases between the two germline ends. The CDR3 has 12 residues. Germline V gene lookup returns CDR1 SGHTS and CDR2 YDEGEE. CDR3 nucleotide sequence: TGTGCCAGCAGCTTGGACGGCTATGGCTACACCTTC. Encoded protein: CASSLDGYGYTF.

This CDR3 is CASSSQVHGGGELFF. DNA of the CDR3: TGCGCCAGCAGCTCTCAGGTACATGGAGGCGGGGAGCTGTTTTTT. V and J are TRBV5-1 and TRBJ2-2; possibly TRBD2 for D (5 bases). V shed 3 bases and J shed 7 bases, with 16 bases lying between them. The length of the CDR3 is 15 residues. Germline V gene lookup returns CDR1 SGHRS and CDR2 YFSETQ.